The 28 T cell receptor beta chains reported below all come from one sample, sequenced in a study of cytomegalovirus exposure and HLA in healthy donors. Amplification used 60 Vbeta primers and 13 Jbeta primers. Generated by immunoSEQ multiplex PCR, the TCRdb table keeps only in-frame clones and is missing some. The profile shows about 98,000 clones, around three quarters of them singletons. The sequenced material came from PBMCs. The receptors stem from a man between 60 and 75 years old in good health and CMV-seropositive.

The gene calls are TRBV19 and TRBJ1-6; TRBD1 matches 7 bases. J was trimmed by 6 bases and V by 10 bases; bases with no gene match: 9. The CDR3 spans 14 residues. Germline CDR1 is LNHDA and CDR2 is SQIVND (reference sequence). The CDR3 reads CATSSTGFNSPLHF. CDR3 nucleotides: TGTGCCACCTCCTCGACAGGGTTTAATTCACCCCTCCACTTT.

V is TRBV28 and J is TRBJ2-1; D is ambiguous. The length of the CDR3 is 15 residues. V was clipped by 2 bases and J by 2 bases, with 10 bases between them. The germline V gene has CDR1 MDHEN and CDR2 SYDVKM. CDR3 region: CASSLLESPYNEQFF. The CDR3 region has the DNA TGTGCCAGCAGTTTACTTGAGTCGCCCTACAATGAGCAGTTCTTC.

The rearrangement joins TRBV10-2 to TRBJ2-7; 8 bases map to TRBD1. With V trimmed by 6 bases and J by 6 bases, 4 bases remained unmatched. Germline V lookup: CDR1 WSHSY, CDR2 SAAADI. This CDR3 comprises 12 residues. In DNA, the CDR3 is TGCGCCAGCAGCCAGACAGGGGTCGAGCAGTACTTC. It translates to CASSQTGVEQYF.

The chain uses TRBV5-1 and TRBJ1-4, with D unresolved. Germline loops: CDR1 SGHRS, CDR2 YFSETQ. The CDR3 covers 13 residues. V lost 2 bases and J lost 8, with 10 bases in between. CDR3 bases: TGCGCCAGCAGCTTTGGGCAAGGCGAAAAACTGTTTTTT. Translation: CASSFGQGEKLFF.

The J gene is TRBJ1-1, the V gene TRBV30; D is perhaps TRBD1 (5 bases). The germline CDR1 and CDR2 sequences are GTSNPN and SVGIG (reference sequence). V was shortened by 3 bases and J by 0 bases, with 11 bases between the two germline ends. This CDR3 region has 14 residues. CDR3 amino acids: CAWSPGHLNTEAFF. The CDR3 DNA sequence: TGTGCCTGGAGCCCCGGACACCTGAACACTGAAGCTTTCTTT.

This rearrangement joins TRBV6-5 to TRBJ1-5; a possible D gene is TRBD1 (6 bases). The CDR3 has 15 amino acids. In germline, CDR1 is MNHEY, CDR2 SVGAGI. Trimming removed 6 bases at V and 3 bases at J, with 15 bases between. The CDR3: CASSPDRSFNQPQHF. The DNA of the CDR3 is TGTGCCAGCAGCCCAGACAGGTCCTTCAATCAGCCCCAGCATTTT.

The gene calls are TRBV5-1 and TRBJ1-5; 10 bases align to TRBD1. Germline V gene data show CDR1 as SGHRS and CDR2 as YFSETQ. The CDR3 has 15 amino acids. Trimming cost V 3 bases and J 0 bases; bases outside gene matches: 0. As DNA, the CDR3 is TGCGCCAGCAGCTGGACAGGGGGTAGCAATCAGCCCCAGCATTTT. Its translation is CASSWTGGSNQPQHF.

The V and J genes are TRBV30 and TRBJ2-5; TRBD1 agrees at 7 bases. Unmatched junction bases numbered 8, after V lost 4 bases and J lost 3 bases. The CDR3 covers 14 residues. CDR1 is GTSNPN and CDR2 is SVGIG in the germline V gene (reference sequence). The CDR3 nucleotides read TGTGCCTGGACCTGGACAGGTCGAAAAGAGACCCAGTACTTC. It is translated as CAWTWTGRKETQYF.

As regards this clone: An end of the junction does not agree with germline; a read error may underlie this. The DNA for the CDR3 is TGTGCCAGCAGTTTAGTGGGACAGTCCTTAGGAGAGCAGTACTTC. Its protein product is CASSLVGQSLGEQYF. The rearrangement uses TRBV11-1 and TRBJ2-7; TRBD1 aligns across 7 bases. CDR1 is SGHAT, CDR2 FQDESV, per germline (reference sequence). The CDR3 spans 15 residues.

Regarding this clone: At one end the junction does not follow the germline gene, possibly because of a read error. The chain links TRBV7-7 to TRBJ2-7; TRBD2 might be the D (5 bases). This CDR3 spans 14 amino acids. Germline CDR1 SSHAT, CDR2 FNYEAQ (reference sequence). This chain's CDR3 is CASSLGVGGYEQYF. For the CDR3, the DNA is TGTGCTAGCAGCTTAGGAGTTGGAGGATACGAGCAGTACTTC. The whole variable domain, remainder taken from reference TRBV7-7 and TRBJ2-7, is GAGVSQSPRYKVTKRGQDVTLRCDPISSHATLYWYQQALGQGPEFLTYFNYEAQPDKSGLPSDRFSAERPEGSISTLTIQRTEQRDSAMYRCASSLGVGGYEQYFGPGTRLTVT.

The CDR3 sequence: CASSPGTGGKRSEKLFF. CDR3 bases: TGCGCCAGCAGCCCTGGGACAGGGGGAAAGAGGAGTGAAAAACTGTTTTTT. This chain connects TRBV4-1 to TRBJ1-4; TRBD1 aligns across 11 bases. J lost 7 bases, V lost 4 bases, and 11 bases had no gene match. The length of the CDR3 is 17 residues. Germline loops: CDR1 MGHRA, CDR2 YSYEKL.

In this sample, this clone turned up once. The chain uses TRBV7-9 and TRBJ2-1; D gene unclear. From germline, CDR1 is SEHNR and CDR2 FQNEAQ (reference sequence). Trimming shortened V by 1 base and J by 4 bases, and 8 bases separated the two germline ends. This CDR3 is built from 14 residues. CDR3 DNA: TGTGCCAGCAGCTTAGATACTTCGTACAATGAGCAGTTCTTC. It codes for CASSLDTSYNEQFF.

The chain has TRBV7-3 and TRBJ2-1; TRBD2 might be the D (6 bases). The CDR3 is 13 residues long. Germline-derived CDR1 and CDR2 are SGHTA and FQGTGA. V was cut by 5 bases and J by 10 bases, with 15 bases left in between. The CDR3 loop is CASSLTRTTEQFF. CDR3 bases: TGTGCCAGCAGCCTCACGCGGACTACGGAGCAGTTCTTC.

This clone was seen just once. The chain links TRBV2 to TRBJ2-3; possibly TRBD2 for D (5 bases). CDR3 length: 16 amino acids. Trimming cost V 7 bases and J 1 base, with 18 bases left between them. Looked up from germline, CDR1 is SNHLY and CDR2 is FYNNEI. CDR3 region: CASKLTGVKGTDTQYF. CDR3 coding DNA: TGTGCCAGCAAACTTACCGGGGTAAAGGGCACAGATACGCAGTATTTT.

V is TRBV19 and J is TRBJ1-5, with 9 bases that match TRBD1. The CDR3 is 16 amino acids. V gave up 2 bases and J gave up 1 base; unmatched junction bases: 3. Germline V gene lookup returns CDR1 LNHDA and CDR2 SQIVND (reference sequence). CDR3 bases: TGTGCCAGTAGTATACCGGACAGGGGCAGCAATCAGCCCCAGCATTTT. Residues: CASSIPDRGSNQPQHF. Drawing the rest from reference TRBV19 and TRBJ1-5, the complete variable domain is DGGITQSPKYLFRKEGQNVTLSCEQNLNHDAMYWYRQDPGQGLRLIYYSQIVNDFQKGDIAEGYSVSREKKESFPLTVTSAQKNPTAFYLCASSIPDRGSNQPQHFGDGTRLSIL.

This clone was recorded a few times. The gene calls are TRBV7-9 and TRBJ2-1; 9 bases agree with TRBD1. This CDR3 has 14 amino acids. Per germline, CDR1 SEHNR and CDR2 FQNEAQ (reference sequence). With V trimmed by 5 bases and J by 8 bases, 7 bases remained unmatched. The CDR3 loop reads CASSAQGALYEQFF. CDR3 bases: TGTGCCAGCAGCGCACAGGGGGCTCTGTATGAGCAGTTCTTC.

This chain links TRBV5-1 with TRBJ2-1; 9 bases are a match to TRBD2. The CDR3 is 14 amino acids. V trimming: 4 bases; J trimming: 5 bases; junction bases outside the gene matches: 4. The germline V gene encodes CDR1 SGHRS and CDR2 YFSETQ. In nucleotides, the CDR3 is TGCGCCAGCAGCGGGCTAGCGGGGAACAATGAGCAGTTCTTC. As protein: CASSGLAGNNEQFF.

The CDR3 protein is CASSLVGSGGLLETQYF. Written as DNA, the CDR3 is TGTGCCAGCAGCTTGGTAGGTAGCGGGGGCCTTCTGGAGACCCAGTACTTC. The chain has TRBV5-6 and TRBJ2-5; 9 nucleotides agree with TRBD2. The V gene's germline CDR1 is SGHDT and CDR2 YYEEEE. The CDR3 covers 17 residues. Trimming removed 0 bases from V and 5 bases from J; junction bases left unmatched: 11.

The chain couples TRBV7-9 to TRBJ2-2, with D tentatively TRBD1 (7 bases). CDR3 length equals 19 residues. Trimming removed 5 bases from V and 3 bases from J, with 25 bases in between. Germline V gene lookup returns CDR1 SEHNR and CDR2 FQNEAQ (reference sequence). DNA for the CDR3: TGTGCCAGCAGCCTAAGGGAGCTCCGGAGGGGGCGTCACACCGGGGAGCTGTTTTTT. As protein: CASSLRELRRGRHTGELFF.

This rearrangement joins TRBV5-4 to TRBJ2-2; no definite D call. Trimming left V 3 bases short and J 6 bases short, with 12 bases between. The CDR3 runs to 14 residues. CDR1 and CDR2 from the germline V gene are SGHNT and YYREEE (reference sequence). The DNA for the CDR3 is TGTGCCAGCAGCTCCAGATCCCCAGCCGGGGAGCTGTTTTTT. This translates into CASSSRSPAGELFF.

The chain carries TRBV14 and TRBJ1-6; no clear D gene. This CDR3 comprises 15 residues. Germline-derived CDR1 and CDR2 are SGHDN and FVKESK. V was clipped by 0 bases and J by 0 bases, with 3 bases between them. The CDR3 sequence: CASSQDNSYNSPLHF. In DNA form, the CDR3 reads TGTGCCAGCAGCCAAGATAACTCCTATAATTCACCCCTCCACTTT.

This chain uses TRBV5-1 with TRBJ2-3; 12 bases match TRBD2. The CDR3 consists of 17 residues. Trimming cost V 4 bases and J 2 bases; bases outside gene matches: 8. From germline, CDR1 is SGHRS and CDR2 YFSETQ. The CDR3 bases are TGCGCCAGCAGCCCCCCACTAGCGGGGGGAATCACAGATACGCAGTATTTT. Protein sequence: CASSPPLAGGITDTQYF.

The chain joins TRBV5-4 to TRBJ2-1; TRBD1 matches 7 bases. The CDR3 sequence is 14 residues long. Germline V CDR1 and CDR2: SGHNT, YYREEE (reference sequence). Unmatched junction bases numbered 10, after V lost 4 bases and J lost 9 bases. CDR3 coding DNA: TGTGCCAGCAGCCGAGGCACAGGGGAGTTTGAGCAGTTCTTC. Protein: CASSRGTGEFEQFF.

This clone was counted between two and nine times. V usage is TRBV2 and J usage is TRBJ2-5; 8 bases are a match to TRBD2. V dropped 7 bases and J dropped 2; count of bases not matched to a gene: 6. The CDR3 totals 14 residues. The germline V gene encodes CDR1 SNHLY and CDR2 FYNNEI. This CDR3 is CASMRRGVQETQYF. The CDR3 nucleotides are TGTGCCAGCATGAGGCGGGGGGTACAAGAGACCCAGTACTTC.

This clone has a handful of counts. The V call is TRBV5-6, the J call TRBJ1-6, with D uncertain. Germline loops: CDR1 SGHDT, CDR2 YYEEEE. The germline V and J ends were trimmed by 4 bases and 0 bases, with 11 bases remaining between them. CDR3 length: 16 residues. The CDR3 sequence is CASSMLGSSYNSPLHF. The CDR3 bases are TGTGCCAGCAGCATGCTCGGTAGCTCCTATAATTCACCCCTCCACTTT.

The chain couples TRBV7-9 to TRBJ2-5; D possibly corresponds to TRBD2 (6 bases). Germline assignment: CDR1 SEHNR and CDR2 FQNEAQ (reference sequence). The V gene lost 3 bases and the J gene lost 3 bases, with 8 bases spanning the gap. This CDR3 is 13 amino acids long. CDR3 DNA sequence: TGTGCCAGCAGCTTTAGACTAGAAGAGACCCAGTACTTC. Protein sequence: CASSFRLEETQYF.

The chain carries TRBV7-2 and TRBJ1-5; D gene ambiguous. Trimming removed 5 bases at V and 0 bases at J, with 5 bases between. The CDR3 spans 13 residues. Per the germline V gene, CDR1 is SGHTA and CDR2 is FQGNSA. The CDR3 DNA reads TGTGCCAGCAGCATTATTAGCAATCAGCCCCAGCATTTT. This encodes CASSIISNQPQHF. The full variable domain, completed using reference TRBV7-2 and TRBJ1-5, is GAGVSQSPSNKVTEKGKDVELRCDPISGHTALYWYRQSLGQGLEFLIYFQGNSAPDKSGLPSDRFSAERTGGSVSTLTIQRTQQEDSAVYLCASSIISNQPQHFGDGTRLSIL.

This chain connects TRBV9 to TRBJ2-1; D may be TRBD2 (6 bases). The CDR3 length is 13 residues. V gave up 2 bases and J gave up 6 bases, with 9 bases separating them. From germline, CDR1 is SGDLS and CDR2 YYNGEE. The CDR3, as DNA: TGTGCCAGCAGCGTCACTAGCCCCAATGAGCAGTTCTTC. This sequence encodes CASSVTSPNEQFF.